This entry features one T cell receptor (beta chain) sequence. Antigen specificity is unknown. The entry originates in a study of T cell repertoires in cytomegalovirus infection. Points from the study as a whole: HLA-C-restricted CMV-specific TCR beta clonotypes prevailed in the ex vivo response.

Each CDR3 protein is one row after TCRdb ran MiXCR on the reads. The sample has 450,000 to 550,000 distinct CDR3 sequences, about 17% seen once. The CDR3 covers 16 residues. CDR1 SEHNR and CDR2 FQNEAQ come from the germline V gene (reference sequence). V trimming: 5 bases; J trimming: 8 bases; junction bases outside the gene matches: 11. The sample taken for sequencing was CD8+ T cells from PBMCs. This clonotype was sampled from a human donor in good health (CMV status not recorded). Some clones in this sample may be carry-over from other donors' samples. This sequence joins TRBV7-9 and TRBJ1-6, with 8 positions matching TRBD1. CDR3 residues: CASSPPDRGRDSPLHF. The CDR3 nucleotides read TGTGCCAGCAGCCCTCCCGACAGGGGAAGGGATTCACCCCTCCACTTT.